The 17 T cell receptor beta chains reported below all come from one sample, sequenced in a study of human T cells and chemical hapten exposure. MiXCR, applied by TCRdb to the RACE reads, yields one record per CDR3 protein. Of tens of thousands of distinct CDR3 sequences in the sample, less than 15% were seen once. The time point here: pre-sensitization, week 0. Treatment specified: therapeutic diphenylcyclopropenone sensitization with weekly scalp DPC. The authors' total RNA extraction used unfractionated whole blood. The input for sequencing was whole blood, taken in connection with sensitization to the hapten diphenylcyclopropenone (DPC). Receptors were obtained from a woman aged 35 to 49 with alopecia areata. Some clones in this sample may be carry-over from other donors' samples.

This clonotype came up many times. The genes are TRBV29-1 and TRBJ2-5; possible D gene TRBD1, 5 bases. The germline V and J ends were trimmed by 6 bases and 1 base, with 18 bases remaining between them. The CDR3 spans 15 residues. Per the germline V gene, CDR1 is SQVTM and CDR2 is ANQGSEA. The CDR3 loop reads CSVIDKMGPQETQYF. Here the CDR3 DNA reads TGCAGCGTGATTGACAAAATGGGGCCCCAAGAGACCCAGTACTTC.

In this sample, this clonotype turned up many times. The chain combines TRBV28 with TRBJ2-3; 7 bases map to TRBD1. V trimming: 4 bases; J trimming: 1 base; junction bases outside the gene matches: 8. The CDR3 has 16 residues. The germline V gene has CDR1 MDHEN and CDR2 SYDVKM. CDR3 in amino acids: CASSSLRGRGTDTQYF. Here the CDR3 DNA reads TGTGCCAGCAGTTCTCTTAGGGGGCGCGGCACAGATACGCAGTATTTT.

This clonotype was counted ten times or more. This chain connects TRBV12-3 or TRBV12-4 to TRBJ2-3; D gene ambiguous. V was clipped by 6 bases and J by 5 bases, with 12 bases between them. The CDR3 extends over 13 amino acids. The DNA for the CDR3 is TGTGCCAGCAGGAAGGCCGGGCAAGATACGCAGTATTTT. Protein: CASRKAGQDTQYF.

At least ten counts were recorded for this clonotype. This chain connects TRBV6-1 to TRBJ1-5, with D unresolved. The CDR3 loop spans 15 amino acids. The germline V and J ends were trimmed by 2 bases and 6 bases, with 14 bases remaining between them. Germline V CDR1 and CDR2: MNHNS, SASEGT. The CDR3 loop is CASSETYKGSQPQHF. In DNA, the CDR3 is TGTGCCAGCAGTGAAACGTATAAGGGCAGTCAGCCCCAGCATTTT.

This clonotype occurred many times. V usage is TRBV7-9 and J usage is TRBJ1-4; 9 bases are a match to TRBD1. Germline assignment: CDR1 SEHNR and CDR2 FQNEAQ (reference sequence). Trimming removed 4 bases from V and 8 bases from J; junction bases left unmatched: 8. The CDR3 is 15 residues long. The CDR3 DNA reads as TGTGCCAGCAGCTCCCGACAGGGGGAAGAGGAAAAACTGTTTTTT. This codes for CASSSRQGEEEKLFF.

V gene TRBV6-2 or TRBV6-3 combines with J gene TRBJ1-6, with D unresolved. This CDR3 contains 14 residues. V lost 7 bases and J lost 13, with 20 bases in between. Germline loops: CDR1 MNHEY, CDR2 SVGEGT. The CDR3 region is CASKTGLMVNPLHF. The CDR3 DNA reads as TGTGCCAGCAAAACCGGTTTGATGGTGAATCCCCTCCACTTT.

The table lists this clonotype with many counts. The rearrangement joins TRBV12-3 or TRBV12-4 to TRBJ2-3; either TRBD1 or TRBD2 may fit D (5 bases each). V was pared by 8 bases and J by 4 bases, with 16 bases between. The CDR3 runs to 14 residues. DNA for the CDR3: TGTGCCAGCGGGAAAGGGGACCCCCCAGATACGCAGTATTTT. This sequence encodes CASGKGDPPDTQYF.

This clonotype was detected many times. The chain couples TRBV11-3 to TRBJ1-1; a weak D match, TRBD1 (5 bases). V lost 5 bases to trimming and J lost 1 base, with 8 bases between them. The germline V gene encodes CDR1 SGHNT and CDR2 YENEEA. The CDR3 length is 13 residues. CDR3 residues: CASSKDTNTEAFF. The CDR3 nucleotides read TGTGCCAGCAGCAAGGACACGAACACTGAAGCTTTCTTT.

This clonotype was seen many times. The chain uses TRBV5-5 and TRBJ2-2; a weak D match, TRBD1 (6 bases). Germline V lookup: CDR1 SGHKS, CDR2 YYEKEE (reference sequence). With 0 bases removed from V and 4 bases from J, the gap between germline ends came to 16 bases. The CDR3 consists of 17 residues. CDR3: CASSLVFGTTPTGELFF. The DNA of the CDR3 is TGTGCCAGCAGCTTGGTTTTTGGGACAACTCCCACCGGGGAGCTGTTTTTT.

This clonotype was observed at least ten times. The chain couples TRBV7-9 to TRBJ2-4, with a possible D match to TRBD1 (5 bases). The CDR3 is 18 residues long. Trimming cost V 4 bases and J 2 bases, with 21 bases left between them. The germline gives CDR1 SEHNR, CDR2 FQNEAQ (reference sequence). Here the CDR3 DNA reads TGTGCCAGCAGCTCCCTCCTGGAAGGGGTAGATTCCAAAAACATTCAGTACTTC. Translating gives CASSSLLEGVDSKNIQYF.

The V gene is TRBV4-3, the J gene TRBJ2-1; D call uncertain. V gave up 0 bases and J gave up 8 bases, with 11 bases separating them. This CDR3 contains 14 residues. Per germline, CDR1 LGHNA and CDR2 YSLEER. In DNA form, the CDR3 reads TGCGCCAGCAGCCAAGATGGTAGCAACGATGAGCAGTTCTTC. Protein sequence: CASSQDGSNDEQFF.

The chain uses TRBV7-9 and TRBJ2-3, with 11 bases fitting TRBD2. Losses at the gene ends were 5 bases for V and 0 bases for J; bases not matched to a gene: 4. There are 16 residues in the CDR3. The germline gives CDR1 SEHNR, CDR2 FQNEAQ (reference sequence). CDR3 in amino acids: CASSPRTSGSTDTQYF. The CDR3, as DNA: TGTGCCAGCAGCCCAAGGACTAGCGGGAGCACAGATACGCAGTATTTT.

This clonotype was counted only a few times. The chain has TRBV5-4 and TRBJ2-7; D perhaps matches TRBD2 (5 bases). Germline V lookup: CDR1 SGHNT, CDR2 YYREEE (reference sequence). The CDR3 is 16 residues long. V lost 0 bases, J lost 3 bases, and 16 bases lay in between. CDR3 nucleotide sequence: TGTGCCAGCAGCTTGGAAGCCCGGGGTTCGCTCTACGAGCAGTACTTC. Translating it yields CASSLEARGSLYEQYF.

This clonotype came up many times. The CDR3 reads CASSPRTGFNSGANVLTF. DNA of the CDR3: TGTGCCAGTAGTCCCCGGACAGGGTTTAACTCTGGGGCCAACGTCCTGACTTTC. The V gene is TRBV19, the J gene TRBJ2-6, with 8 bases identical to TRBD1. This CDR3 region has 18 residues. Germline V gives CDR1 LNHDA, CDR2 SQIVND (reference sequence). The trim removed 5 bases at V and 0 bases at J, leaving 9 bases unmatched.

This clonotype showed up many times. V gene TRBV6-2 or TRBV6-3 combines with J gene TRBJ2-7, with D maybe TRBD1 (5 bases). Germline lookup yields CDR1 MNHEY and CDR2 SVGEGT. Trimming stripped 6 bases from V and 6 bases from J, with 18 bases between. The CDR3 extends over 14 amino acids. This CDR3 reads CASSPRTWGFEQYF. The CDR3 DNA reads TGTGCCAGCAGCCCTCGGACATGGGGTTTCGAGCAGTACTTC.

The V and J genes are TRBV28 and TRBJ2-3, with no clear D. Looked up from germline, CDR1 is MDHEN and CDR2 is SYDVKM. The V end lost 11 bases, the J end lost 2 bases, and 14 bases lay between the germline ends. The CDR3 covers 13 residues. The chain's CDR3 is CALSAGVTDTQYF. CDR3 sequence (DNA): TGTGCCCTCAGTGCTGGGGTCACAGATACGCAGTATTTT.

This clonotype was seen just once. The chain carries TRBV7-6 and TRBJ2-1; D call uncertain. Germline CDR1 is SGHVS and CDR2 is FNYEAQ. Trimming stripped 5 bases from V and 8 bases from J, with 13 bases between. The CDR3 spans 13 residues. The CDR3 here is CASSAGAPYEQFF. The CDR3 DNA reads as TGTGCCAGCAGCGCAGGTGCTCCCTATGAGCAGTTCTTC.